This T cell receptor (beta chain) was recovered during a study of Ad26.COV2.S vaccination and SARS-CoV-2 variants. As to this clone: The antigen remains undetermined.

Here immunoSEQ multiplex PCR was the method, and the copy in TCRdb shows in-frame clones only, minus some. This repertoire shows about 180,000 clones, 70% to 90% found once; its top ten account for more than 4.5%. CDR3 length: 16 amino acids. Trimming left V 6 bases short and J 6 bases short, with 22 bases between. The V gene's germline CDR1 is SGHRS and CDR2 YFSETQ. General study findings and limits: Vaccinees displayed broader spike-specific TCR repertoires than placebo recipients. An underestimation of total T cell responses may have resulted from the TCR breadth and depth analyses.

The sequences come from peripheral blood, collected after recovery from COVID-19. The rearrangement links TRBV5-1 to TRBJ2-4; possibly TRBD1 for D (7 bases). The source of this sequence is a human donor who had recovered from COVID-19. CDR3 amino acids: CASTRGDRSGGNIQYF. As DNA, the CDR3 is TGCGCCAGCACCAGGGGGGACAGATCAGGAGGAAACATTCAGTACTTC.